This note documents a single T cell receptor beta chain sequence. The source of the sample is a study of T-cell reconstitution after alpha-beta-depleted transplantation in children. The CDR3 is 16 residues long. With 0 bases removed from V and 0 bases from J, the gap between germline ends came to 11 bases. Germline V gives CDR1 LNHNV, CDR2 YYDKDF (reference sequence). As it was prepared, the TCRbeta library received unique molecular identifiers. TCRdb passed the PCR reads through MiXCR, listing each CDR3 protein once. Of around 340,000 distinct CDR3 sequences in the sample, 13% are singletons; the top ten hold approximately 4.3%.

The origin of this receptor is a human donor who donated a stem cell graft to a child with Fanconi anemia. The source was PBMCs, collected from the stem cell graft. The chain uses TRBV15 and TRBJ1-1, with D uncertain. The CDR3 region has the DNA TGTGCCACCAGCAGAGATCTGTTAGGAATGAACACTGAAGCTTTCTTT. Protein: CATSRDLLGMNTEAFF.